The source of this T cell receptor beta chain is a study of PD-1 blockade in classical Hodgkin lymphoma. Findings and limits, study-wide: Complete responders possessed baseline diversity comparable to newly diagnosed patients. Only CD4+ TCR diversity, not CD8+, had risen significantly by C4D1.

Time point meaning: cycle 4 day 1 (C4D1), after less than 7 weeks of nivolumab. All trial patients relapsed after autologous stem cell transplantation. V was shortened by 6 bases and J by 4 bases, with 9 bases between the two germline ends. There are 11 residues in the CDR3. The V gene's germline CDR1 is DFQATT and CDR2 SNEGSKA (reference sequence). In the case of this clone: Its antigen is still unknown.

Sequenced by immunoSEQ multiplex PCR; TCRdb stores in-frame clones only, minus some. The data contain approximately 8,000 clones, 75% to 85% of them seen just once; the ten biggest clones take up about 45%. This material consisted of peripheral blood mononuclear cells (PBMCs), taken before the fourth cycle of nivolumab. The receptor was derived from a human donor with classical Hodgkin lymphoma. This chain uses TRBV20-1 with TRBJ1-2, with D tentatively TRBD1 (5 bases). CDR3 sequence: CSAPGGYGYTF. CDR3 DNA sequence: TGCAGTGCCCCGGGGGGCTATGGCTACACCTTC.